Listed below are T cell receptor beta chains from one sample, sequenced in a study of blood T cells in healthy people across ages. TCRdb reanalysed the 5' RACE reads using MiXCR and keeps one entry per CDR3 protein. The data contain 1.5 million to 2 million distinct CDR3 sequences, about two fifths of them singletons. Sequencing was carried out using blood. The receptors shown here come from a human donor in good health. Both conserved end residues are part of each CDR3. The D gene is left open where the match is weak. Clone size is stated in some rows and not others, as once, few, many or a class when expanded.

d_call	v_call	clone_size	j_call	cdr3_length	cdr3_aa	cdr3_nt
.	TRBV20-1	.	TRBJ2-7	13	CSALGPTTYEQYF	TGCAGTGCACTGGGACCGACCACCTACGAGCAGTACTTC
TRBD1	TRBV7-2	.	TRBJ1-4	15	CASTFTGTGGEKLFF	TGTGCCAGCACCTTTACCGGGACAGGGGGTGAAAAACTGTTTTTT
TRBD2	TRBV5-1	.	TRBJ2-3	16	CASSLEAGASTDTQYF	TGCGCCAGCAGCTTGGAAGCGGGGGCTAGCACAGATACGCAGTATTTT
TRBD1	TRBV20-1	few	TRBJ2-7	12	CSATRQGGEQYF	TGCAGTGCTACACGACAGGGGGGCGAGCAGTACTTC
.	TRBV6-5	few	TRBJ2-1	12	CASSYSKNEQFF	TGTGCCAGCAGTTACTCGAAGAATGAGCAGTTCTTC
TRBD2	TRBV4-2	.	TRBJ2-5	16	CASSRLAGAYQETQYF	TGTGCCAGCAGCCGACTAGCGGGGGCGTACCAAGAGACCCAGTACTTC
.	TRBV20-1	few	TRBJ2-7	14	CSAGGSPGSLGQYF	TGCAGTGCTGGGGGGTCACCCGGCTCCCTCGGGCAGTACTTC
.	TRBV7-9	.	TRBJ2-3	12	CASSLVDNTQYF	TGTGCCAGCAGCTTAGTGGACAATACGCAGTATTTT
TRBD1	TRBV3-1	.	TRBJ2-6	19	CASSQVGDRGSSGANVLTF	TGTGCCAGCAGCCAAGTAGGGGACAGGGGTAGCTCTGGGGCCAACGTCCTGACTTTC
.	TRBV28	few	TRBJ2-7	15	CASSLAGAPSYEQYF	TGTGCCAGCAGTTTAGCGGGGGCTCCCTCCTACGAGCAGTACTTC
.	TRBV6-2/TRBV6-3	few	TRBJ2-3	15	CASRRRGDQPDTQYF	TGTGCCAGCAGACGACGGGGAGACCAGCCAGATACGCAGTATTTT
.	TRBV6-2/TRBV6-3	.	TRBJ2-5	14	CASRIGQLQETQYF	TGTGCCAGCAGGATAGGACAGCTACAAGAGACCCAGTACTTC
.	TRBV7-9	.	TRBJ2-3	16	CASSLLGSLYTDTQYF	TGTGCCAGCAGCTTATTGGGTAGTCTTTACACAGATACGCAGTATTTT
TRBD1	TRBV6-1	few	TRBJ2-6	17	CASRRTGEISGANVLTF	TGTGCCAGCAGGCGGACAGGGGAAATCTCTGGGGCCAACGTCCTGACTTTC
TRBD2	TRBV15	few	TRBJ2-7	15	CATSLGGLGPYEQYF	TGTGCCACCAGCTTGGGAGGACTAGGTCCGTACGAGCAGTACTTC
.	TRBV7-2	few	TRBJ2-1	13	CASSLDYRDEQFF	TGTGCCAGCAGCTTAGATTACAGGGATGAGCAGTTCTTC
.	TRBV19	.	TRBJ1-2	15	CASSILPDTNYGYTF	TGTGCCAGTAGCATCCTCCCTGATACTAACTATGGCTACACCTTC
.	TRBV10-3	.	TRBJ2-5	15	CAASVRGTPGETQYF	TGTGCCGCGAGTGTAAGGGGTACCCCTGGGGAGACCCAGTACTTC
.	TRBV5-4	.	TRBJ2-3	15	CASSSDALPTDTQYF	TGTGCCAGCAGCTCTGACGCCCTACCGACAGATACGCAGTATTTT
TRBD1	TRBV4-1	once	TRBJ2-3	16	CASSQVYRGITDTQYF	TGCGCCAGCAGCCAAGTTTACAGGGGGATCACAGATACGCAGTATTTT
.	TRBV6-1	.	TRBJ1-5	15	CAGSEVGAPNQPQHF	TGTGCCGGCAGTGAGGTTGGAGCCCCCAATCAGCCCCAGCATTTT
TRBD1	TRBV20-1	few	TRBJ1-2	16	CSARDHGQGNNYGYTF	TGCAGTGCTAGAGATCACGGACAGGGCAATAACTATGGCTACACCTTC
TRBD1	TRBV29-1	few	TRBJ1-2	16	CSVEDLQGAGIYGYTF	TGCAGCGTTGAAGATCTTCAGGGGGCTGGGATCTATGGCTACACCTTC
.	TRBV7-2	.	TRBJ1-5	13	CASSLGIGQPQRF	TGTGCCAGCAGCTTAGGAATTGGTCAGCCCCAGCGTTTT
.	TRBV29-1	few	TRBJ1-2	12	CSVGKGVYGYTF	TGCAGCGTTGGAAAGGGGGTATATGGCTACACCTTC
.	TRBV10-3	.	TRBJ2-7	14	CAISDVDSTYEQYF	TGTGCCATCAGTGATGTAGACAGTACCTACGAGCAGTACTTC
.	TRBV11-2	few	TRBJ2-3	15	CASSLAARVKDTQYF	TGTGCCAGCAGCTTAGCGGCTCGCGTAAAAGATACGCAGTATTTT
.	TRBV6-1	few	TRBJ2-7	14	CASSQEGSDYEQYF	TGTGCCAGCAGCCAAGAGGGGAGTGACTACGAGCAGTACTTC
.	TRBV12-3/TRBV12-4	few	TRBJ1-4	16	CASSLGTEGVDEKLFF	TGTGCCAGCAGTTTGGGTACGGAAGGGGTCGATGAAAAACTGTTTTTT
.	TRBV6-2/TRBV6-3	.	TRBJ1-5	14	CASSYWELNQPQHF	TGTGCCAGCAGTTATTGGGAGCTTAATCAGCCCCAGCATTTT
.	TRBV20-1	.	TRBJ2-7	12	CSASYNPYEQYF	TGCAGTGCTAGCTACAATCCCTACGAGCAGTACTTC
TRBD2	TRBV9	.	TRBJ2-5	14	CASSDTSGVETQYF	TGTGCCAGCAGCGATACTAGCGGGGTAGAGACCCAGTACTTC
TRBD1	TRBV5-5	few	TRBJ2-7	14	CASSAQGAVNEQYF	TGTGCCAGCAGCGCTCAGGGGGCTGTAAACGAGCAGTACTTC
.	TRBV4-1	.	TRBJ1-2	15	CASSQDLEECYGYTF	TGCGCCAGCAGCCAAGATCTGGAGGAGTGCTATGGCTACACCTTC
.	TRBV7-2	many	TRBJ1-1	13	CASSLVQGTEAFF	TGTGCCAGCAGCTTAGTTCAGGGCACTGAAGCTTTCTTT
.	TRBV4-3	.	TRBJ2-7	16	CASSQYSTAGDYEQYF	TGCGCCAGCAGCCAATATTCCACGGCCGGGGATTACGAGCAGTACTTC
TRBD2	TRBV7-6	.	TRBJ2-5	15	CASMSLVGGRKTQYF	TGTGCCAGCATGTCCCTGGTCGGGGGGAGGAAGACCCAGTACTTC
.	TRBV6-5	.	TRBJ2-7	15	CASSRYAGFDYEQYF	TGTGCCAGCAGCAGATATGCGGGGTTTGACTACGAGCAGTACTTC
.	TRBV10-3	few	TRBJ2-3	13	CATRDWSTDTQYF	TGTGCCACACGGGACTGGAGCACAGATACGCAGTATTTT
.	TRBV7-9	few	TRBJ2-1	15	CASSLARRVYNEQFF	TGTGCCAGCAGCTTAGCGCGCAGGGTCTACAATGAGCAGTTCTTC
.	TRBV5-1	.	TRBJ1-2	14	CASSWDGFYYGYTF	TGCGCCAGCAGCTGGGACGGTTTCTACTATGGCTACACCTTC
TRBD1	TRBV7-8	.	TRBJ2-2	16	CASSLGTGLDTGELFF	TGTGCCAGCAGCCTAGGGACAGGGTTGGACACCGGGGAGCTGTTTTTT
TRBD1	TRBV7-9	few	TRBJ2-5	12	CASSVGQGLPYF	TGTGCCAGCAGCGTAGGACAGGGCCTTCCGTACTTC
.	TRBV4-3	many	TRBJ1-2	14	CASSQDRDGYGYTF	TGCGCCAGCAGCCAAGATCGGGACGGCTATGGCTACACCTTC
.	TRBV10-3	.	TRBJ2-1	19	CAISEPPVGQLLSYNEQFF	TGTGCCATCAGTGAACCACCTGTGGGCCAACTATTATCCTACAATGAGCAGTTCTTC
TRBD1	TRBV20-1	once	TRBJ1-5	18	CSASTGTGRRSGGQPQHF	TGCAGTGCATCCACCGGGACAGGGCGCCGATCTGGGGGTCAGCCCCAGCATTTT
.	TRBV27	once	TRBJ1-5	16	CASRQRGASGNQPQHF	TGTGCCAGCAGGCAACGGGGGGCAAGCGGCAATCAGCCCCAGCATTTT
.	TRBV7-2	.	TRBJ1-1	14	CASSPNRANTGAFF	TGTGCCAGCAGCCCAAACCGGGCGAACACTGGAGCTTTCTTT
.	TRBV29-1	.	TRBJ2-5	12	CSVKSGEETQYF	TGCAGCGTAAAGAGCGGAGAAGAGACCCAGTACTTC